This TCR beta chain was captured by sequencing in a study of blood T cells in healthy people across ages (dated by TCRdb to between 2014 and 2016). Broadly, across the study: In model experiments, template switching captured roughly one uniquely barcoded TCR beta cDNA molecule for every two T cells. For two donors (one aged 18 to 29 and one aged 80 or older), the study analyzed two additional independent replicas of 1 million unique cDNA reads from the same blood draw. Age-related changes in TCR beta repertoire diversity were measured in the study by deep sequencing normalized with unique cDNA molecular identifiers. To avoid experimental bias, donors of different ages were randomly spread across the sequencing lanes. Donors were grouped into four age groups: young (average about 15 years), middle-aged (about 38), aged (62) and long-lived (around 80). On the study overall, not on this receptor specifically: Because the CMV infection status of the donors was unknown, age-related changes in expanded clonotypes may potentially have been confounded. Observed TCR beta diversity correlated strongly with the percentage of naive T cells measured by flow cytometry. Estimates of total diversity based on one million sequenced T cells were considered lower bounds and underestimates. Compared with the aged group, more naive CD4+ T cells, fewer expanded clones and increased TCR diversity were shown by the long-lived group, suggesting age selection. Conclusive comparison of naive and antigen-experienced compartments was prevented by the profiling of bulk unsorted PBMCs. As age increased, observed TCR beta diversity per million T cells dropped in a roughly linear way, and a significant reduction was already evident by age roughly 40.

CDR1 and CDR2 are read off the germline V gene (reference sequence) as LNHNV and YYDKDF. At the junction V is shortened by 5 bases and J by 3 bases, with 22 bases in between. The CDR3 covers 18 residues, taking in both the cysteine and the phenylalanine. Left in the record is the CDR3 DNA by itself, 54 bases read in frame from the first base. Systemically healthy Caucasian individuals from Russia, 39 in total and aged about 6 to 95 years, were included as donors. Roughly 11 milliliters of peripheral blood were drawn from each donor into EDTA-treated Vacutainer tubes. Ficoll-Paque density-gradient centrifugation was used to isolate PBMCs, with at least 6.5 million per sample. Total RNA was extracted from PBMCs with Trizol reagent, with at least 6 micrograms obtained per sample. For every donor, an aliquot of PBMCs went through flow cytometry to measure the percentages of naive CD45RAhigh/CD27high T cells.

This clonotype occurred a few times. Its antigen is currently not known. Within one base of it there is no much larger clone, and no base qualities were kept. Library construction relied on 5' RACE. A second PCR of roughly 7 to 12 cycles was run with a J-beta primer mix and a sample-barcoded 5' primer. A unique molecular identifier was introduced onto each TCR beta cDNA molecule by a template-switch 5' adaptor carrying 12 random nucleotides. Each sample yielded at least 2.5 million CDR3-containing paired-end reads. First-strand cDNA synthesis was performed from all RNA using the Mint cDNA synthesis kit, with priming by a TRBC-specific oligonucleotide. After uracil-DNA glycosylase treatment, a first 18-cycle PCR used universal primers M1SS and BC2_uni_R on all cDNA. In the source study's methods: Normalization of each sample was performed by random selection of 1 million high-quality reads, each carrying a distinct molecular identifier. Instead of being binned into consensus sequences, reads that shared molecular identifiers were thrown out. CDR3 identification, clonotype clustering and error correction used MiTCR with a Q25 quality threshold and the strictest error-elimination algorithm. A nonparametric unseen species model with Euler transformation was used to estimate lower-bound total TCR beta diversity. TCRdb handled the public reads itself, with Q25 trimming in fastp and clone calling in MiXCR, and kept productive beta chains. Each entry merges the rows of one CDR3 protein and shows their most common DNA and genes. The V and J calls were determined by TCRdb, not by the authors. The sample has 1.8 million or so distinct CDR3 sequences on record, about 39% of them singletons. The leading ten clones occupy under 30% of the sample.

The sample was blood. The TCR sequence derives from a human donor in good health. This sequence uses TRBV15 and TRBJ1-4; the D segment could be TRBD1, given 6 matching bases. This receptor has the CDR3 CATSDEKAFGGPNEKLFF. The sequenced DNA: TGTGCCACCAGCGACGAAAAAGCTTTTGGGGGGCCTAATGAAAAACTGTTTTTT.